This entry lists 13 T cell receptor beta chains sequenced from one sample in a study of cytomegalovirus exposure and HLA in healthy donors. The study ran its PCR with 60 Vbeta and 13 Jbeta primers. TCRdb's copy holds only in-frame clones and misses some; the assay was immunoSEQ multiplex PCR. Of fewer than 120,000 clones in the sample, around 83% were seen once. Material: PBMCs. These receptor sequences come from a woman in her sixties in good health and CMV-seropositive.

The chain uses TRBV5-1 and TRBJ1-2; perhaps TRBD1 as D (5 bases). V lost 4 bases, J lost 1 base, and 8 bases lay in between. The germline CDR1 and CDR2 sequences are SGHRS and YFSETQ. This CDR3 has 13 residues. The chain's CDR3 is CASSEDSNYGYTF. DNA for the CDR3: TGCGCCAGCAGCGAAGACAGTAACTATGGCTACACCTTC.

This clone was found a few times. The J gene is TRBJ1-4, the V gene TRBV7-9; a weak D match, TRBD1 (6 bases). The CDR3 extends over 14 amino acids. CDR1 is SEHNR and CDR2 is FQNEAQ in the germline V gene (reference sequence). V lost 8 bases, J lost 0 bases, and 10 bases lay in between. The CDR3 loop is CASGQTATNEKLFF. The CDR3 nucleotides are TGTGCCAGCGGACAGACAGCAACTAATGAAAAACTGTTTTTT.

The chain carries TRBV28 and TRBJ2-7; 11 bases agree with TRBD1. Germline CDR1 is MDHEN and CDR2 is SYDVKM. The V segment lost 6 bases and the J segment 6 bases; nucleotides outside the gene matches: 7. This CDR3 has 14 residues. The CDR3 nucleotides are TGTGCCAGCAGGCGGGACAGGGGGGATTTCGAGCAGTACTTC. Protein: CASRRDRGDFEQYF.

The chain joins TRBV6-5 to TRBJ2-7; 9 bases align to TRBD1. The germline V gene has CDR1 MNHEY and CDR2 SVGAGI. The V gene end was trimmed by 5 bases and the J gene end by 6 bases; junction bases not matched to a gene: 5. This CDR3 has 13 amino acids. The CDR3 coding sequence is TGTGCCAGCAGTCTGGGGACAGGGATCGAGCAGTACTTC. It codes for CASSLGTGIEQYF.

The V and J genes are TRBV6-6 and TRBJ1-2; 12 bases agree with TRBD1. CDR1 is MNHNY, CDR2 SVGAGI, per germline (reference sequence). The trim removed 5 bases at V and 5 bases at J, leaving 6 bases unmatched. The CDR3 spans 15 residues. CDR3 bases: TGTGCCAGCAGTGGAGGGACAGGGGGCATGTATGGCTACACCTTC. Translation: CASSGGTGGMYGYTF.

The rearrangement links TRBV5-5 to TRBJ2-3, with D possibly matching TRBD1 (6 bases). The CDR3 consists of 16 residues. Trimming shortened V by 2 bases and J by 0 bases, and 13 bases separated the two germline ends. Germline assignment: CDR1 SGHKS and CDR2 YYEKEE (reference sequence). This CDR3 is CASSLYRDKSTDTQYF. The CDR3 region has the DNA TGTGCCAGCAGCTTATACCGGGACAAGAGCACAGATACGCAGTATTTT.

Only one count was recorded for this clone. The chain recombines TRBV28 with TRBJ1-1; tentatively, D is TRBD1 (5 bases). V shed 2 bases and J shed 2 bases, with 18 bases lying between them. The germline V gene has CDR1 MDHEN and CDR2 SYDVKM. The length of the CDR3 is 17 residues. The CDR3 sequence is CASSLRWGGTPNTEAFF. The CDR3 DNA reads as TGTGCCAGCAGTTTACGGTGGGGGGGTACTCCAAACACTGAAGCTTTCTTT. Full variable domain (outside the CDR3, taken from reference TRBV28 and TRBJ1-1): DVKVTQSSRYLVKRTGEKVFLECVQDMDHENMFWYRQDPGLGLRLIYFSYDVKMKEKGDIPEGYSVSREKKERFSLILESASTNQTSMYLCASSLRWGGTPNTEAFFGQGTRLTVV.

This sequence joins TRBV29-1 and TRBJ2-5; 7 nucleotides line up with TRBD1. The V gene's germline CDR1 is SQVTM and CDR2 ANQGSEA. The CDR3 loop spans 18 amino acids. The V gene end was trimmed by 4 bases and the J gene end by 0 bases; junction bases not matched to a gene: 17. The CDR3 region has the DNA TGCAGCGTTGTGGGACAGCGACAAAGAACAGAGTACCAAGAGACCCAGTACTTC. This encodes CSVVGQRQRTEYQETQYF.

The chain uses TRBV27 and TRBJ2-7; 7 bases fit TRBD2. The germline V gene has CDR1 MNHEY and CDR2 SMNVEV (reference sequence). V lost 0 bases, J lost 6 bases, and 8 bases stayed unmatched. The length of the CDR3 is 15 residues. The CDR3 loop is CASSLSTGGIPEQYF. The CDR3 DNA sequence: TGTGCCAGCAGTTTATCAACGGGAGGAATTCCCGAGCAGTACTTC.

This clone is a singleton in its sample. This chain connects TRBV25-1 to TRBJ2-5, with TRBD1 matching 7 bases. Germline values: CDR1 MGHDK, CDR2 SYGVNS. J was trimmed by 7 bases and V by 9 bases; bases with no gene match: 14. The CDR3 extends over 14 amino acids. The CDR3 bases are TGTGCCAGTACGGCAGGGGGTGGTATGTGGACCCAGTACTTC. It encodes CASTAGGGMWTQYF. Using reference TRBV25-1 and TRBJ2-5 for the parts outside the CDR3, the full variable domain is EADIYQTPRYLVIGTGKKITLECSQTMGHDKMYWYQQDPGMELHLIHYSYGVNSTEKGDLSSESTVSRIRTEHFPLTLESARPSHTSQYLCASTAGGGMWTQYFGPGTRLLVL.

The chain recombines TRBV6-1 with TRBJ2-7, with unresolved D. V was clipped by 3 bases and J by 2 bases, with 8 bases between them. This CDR3 has 13 residues. CDR1 and CDR2 (germline): MNHNS, SASEGT. The CDR3 region is CASSEGQAYEQYF. The CDR3 DNA is TGTGCCAGCAGTGAGGGTCAGGCCTACGAGCAGTACTTC.

This chain links TRBV13 with TRBJ2-1; no clear D. CDR3 length equals 15 residues. V was pared by 2 bases and J by 3 bases, with 11 bases between. CDR1 is PRHDT and CDR2 is FYEKMQ in the germline V gene (reference sequence). In DNA, the CDR3 is TGTGCCAGCAGCTTAACAGAAGCTTACTACAATGAGCAGTTCTTC. As protein: CASSLTEAYYNEQFF.

The V gene is TRBV19, the J gene TRBJ2-5; 10 nucleotides line up with TRBD2. The length of the CDR3 is 14 residues. Unmatched junction bases numbered 4, after V lost 6 bases and J lost 3 bases. Germline V CDR1 and CDR2: LNHDA, SQIVND (reference sequence). Here the CDR3 DNA reads TGTGCCAGTAGCTACGGACTAGCGGAAGAGACCCAGTACTTC. Translated, it gives CASSYGLAEETQYF.